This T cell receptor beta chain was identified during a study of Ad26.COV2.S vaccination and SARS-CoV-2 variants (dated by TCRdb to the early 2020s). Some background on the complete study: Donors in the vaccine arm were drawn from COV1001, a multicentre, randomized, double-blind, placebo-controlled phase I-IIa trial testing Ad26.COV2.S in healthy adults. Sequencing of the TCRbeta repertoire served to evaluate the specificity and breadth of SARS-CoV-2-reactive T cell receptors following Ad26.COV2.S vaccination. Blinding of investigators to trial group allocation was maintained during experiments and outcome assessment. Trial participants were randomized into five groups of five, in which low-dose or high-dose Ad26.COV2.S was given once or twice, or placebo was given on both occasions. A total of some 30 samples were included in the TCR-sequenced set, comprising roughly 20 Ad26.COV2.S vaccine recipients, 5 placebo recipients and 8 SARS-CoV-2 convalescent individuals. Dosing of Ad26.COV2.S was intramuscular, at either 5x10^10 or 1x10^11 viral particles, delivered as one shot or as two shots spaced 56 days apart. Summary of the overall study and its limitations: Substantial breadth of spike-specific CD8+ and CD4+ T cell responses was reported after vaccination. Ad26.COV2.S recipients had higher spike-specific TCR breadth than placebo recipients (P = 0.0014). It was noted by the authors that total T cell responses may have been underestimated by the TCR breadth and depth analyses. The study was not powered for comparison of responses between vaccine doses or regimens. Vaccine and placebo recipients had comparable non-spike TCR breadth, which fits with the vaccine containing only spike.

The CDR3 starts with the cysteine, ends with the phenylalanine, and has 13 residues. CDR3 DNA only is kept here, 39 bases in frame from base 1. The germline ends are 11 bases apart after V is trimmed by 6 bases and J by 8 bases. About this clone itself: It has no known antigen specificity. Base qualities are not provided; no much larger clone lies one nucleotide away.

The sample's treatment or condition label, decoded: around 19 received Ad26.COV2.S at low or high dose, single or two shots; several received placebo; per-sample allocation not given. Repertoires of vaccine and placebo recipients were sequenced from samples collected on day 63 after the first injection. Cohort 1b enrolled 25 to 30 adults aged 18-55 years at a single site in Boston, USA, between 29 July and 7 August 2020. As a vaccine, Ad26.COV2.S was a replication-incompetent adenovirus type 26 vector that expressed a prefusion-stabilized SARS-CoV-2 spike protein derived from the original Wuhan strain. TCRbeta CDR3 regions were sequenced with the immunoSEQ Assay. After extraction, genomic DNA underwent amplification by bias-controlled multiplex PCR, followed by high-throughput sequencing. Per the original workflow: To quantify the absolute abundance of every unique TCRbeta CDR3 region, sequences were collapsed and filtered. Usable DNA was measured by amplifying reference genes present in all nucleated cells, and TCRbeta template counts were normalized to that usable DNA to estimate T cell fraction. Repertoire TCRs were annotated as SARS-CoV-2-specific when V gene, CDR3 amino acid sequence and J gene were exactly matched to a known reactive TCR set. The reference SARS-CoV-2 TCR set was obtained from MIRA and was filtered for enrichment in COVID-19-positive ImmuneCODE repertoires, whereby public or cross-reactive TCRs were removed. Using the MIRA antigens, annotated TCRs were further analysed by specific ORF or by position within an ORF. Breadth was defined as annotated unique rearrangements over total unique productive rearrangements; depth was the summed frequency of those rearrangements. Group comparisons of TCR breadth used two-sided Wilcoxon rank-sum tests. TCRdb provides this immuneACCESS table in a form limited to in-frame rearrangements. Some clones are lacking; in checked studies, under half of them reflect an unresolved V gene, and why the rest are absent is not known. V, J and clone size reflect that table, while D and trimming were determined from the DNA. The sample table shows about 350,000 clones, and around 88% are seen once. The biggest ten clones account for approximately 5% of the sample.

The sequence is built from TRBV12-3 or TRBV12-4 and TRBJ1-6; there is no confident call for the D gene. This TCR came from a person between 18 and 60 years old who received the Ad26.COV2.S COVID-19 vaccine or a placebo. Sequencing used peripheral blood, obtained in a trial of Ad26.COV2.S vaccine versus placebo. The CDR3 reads CASSPRLDSPLHF. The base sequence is TGTGCCAGCAGCCCCAGGTTGGATTCACCCCTCCACTTT.